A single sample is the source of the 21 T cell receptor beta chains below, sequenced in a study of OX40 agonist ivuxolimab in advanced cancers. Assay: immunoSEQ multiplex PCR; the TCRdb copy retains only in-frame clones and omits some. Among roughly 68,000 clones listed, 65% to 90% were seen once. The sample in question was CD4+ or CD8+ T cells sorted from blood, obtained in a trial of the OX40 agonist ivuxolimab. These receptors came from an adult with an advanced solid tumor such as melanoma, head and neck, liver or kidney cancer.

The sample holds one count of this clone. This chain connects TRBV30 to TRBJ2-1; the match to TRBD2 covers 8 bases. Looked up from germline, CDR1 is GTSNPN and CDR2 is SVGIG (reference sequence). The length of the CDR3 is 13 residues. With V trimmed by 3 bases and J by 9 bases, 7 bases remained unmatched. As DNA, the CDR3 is TGTGCCTGGAGGAGGCGGGGGGCGGGTGAGCAGTTCTTC. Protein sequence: CAWRRRGAGEQFF. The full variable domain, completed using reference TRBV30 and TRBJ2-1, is SQTIHQWPATLVQPVGSPLSLECTVEGTSNPNLYWYRQAAGRGLQLLFYSVGIGQISSEVPQNLSASRPQDRQFILSSKKLLLSDSGFYLCAWRRRGAGEQFFGPGTRLTVL.

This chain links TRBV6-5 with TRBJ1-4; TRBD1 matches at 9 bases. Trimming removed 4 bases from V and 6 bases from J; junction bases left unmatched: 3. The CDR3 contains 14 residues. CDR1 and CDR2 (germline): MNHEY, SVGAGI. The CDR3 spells CASSSGTGYEKLFF. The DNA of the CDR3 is TGTGCCAGCAGTTCGGGGACAGGGTATGAAAAACTGTTTTTT.

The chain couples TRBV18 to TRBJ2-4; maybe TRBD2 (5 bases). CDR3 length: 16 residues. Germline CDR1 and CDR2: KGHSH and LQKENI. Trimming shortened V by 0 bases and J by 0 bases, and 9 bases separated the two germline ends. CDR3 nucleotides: TGTGCCAGCTCACCACCGGACGGGGTAGCCAAAAACATTCAGTACTTC. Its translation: CASSPPDGVAKNIQYF.

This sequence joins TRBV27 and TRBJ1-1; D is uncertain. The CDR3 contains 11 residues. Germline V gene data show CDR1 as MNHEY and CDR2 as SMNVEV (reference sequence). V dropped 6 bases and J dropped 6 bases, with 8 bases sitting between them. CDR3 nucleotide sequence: TGTGCCAGCAGGACCAACGCTGAAGCTTTCTTT. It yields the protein CASRTNAEAFF.

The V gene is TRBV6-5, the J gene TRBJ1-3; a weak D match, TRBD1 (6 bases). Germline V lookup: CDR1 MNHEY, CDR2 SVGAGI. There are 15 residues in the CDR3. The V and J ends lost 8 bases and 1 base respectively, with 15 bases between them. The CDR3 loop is CASRKGGSSGNTIYF. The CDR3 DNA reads TGTGCCAGCCGTAAGGGGGGGTCTTCTGGAAACACCATATATTTT.

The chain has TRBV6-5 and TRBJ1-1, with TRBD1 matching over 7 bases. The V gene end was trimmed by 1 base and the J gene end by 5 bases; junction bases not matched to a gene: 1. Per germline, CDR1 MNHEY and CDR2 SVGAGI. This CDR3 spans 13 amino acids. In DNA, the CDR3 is TGTGCCAGCAGTTACTTGGGACAGACTGAAGCTTTCTTT. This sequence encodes CASSYLGQTEAFF.

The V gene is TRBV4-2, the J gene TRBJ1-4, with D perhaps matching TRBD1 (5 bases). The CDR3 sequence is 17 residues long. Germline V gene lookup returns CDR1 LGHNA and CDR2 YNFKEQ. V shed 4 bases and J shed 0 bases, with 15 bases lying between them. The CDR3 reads CASSPQGWGATNEKLFF. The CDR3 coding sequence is TGTGCCAGCAGCCCCCAAGGTTGGGGGGCAACTAATGAAAAACTGTTTTTT.

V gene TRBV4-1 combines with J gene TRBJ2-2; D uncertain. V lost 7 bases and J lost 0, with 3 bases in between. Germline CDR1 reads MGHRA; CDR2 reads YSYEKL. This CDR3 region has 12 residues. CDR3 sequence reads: CASTPNTGELFF. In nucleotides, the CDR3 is TGCGCCAGCACCCCGAACACCGGGGAGCTGTTTTTT.

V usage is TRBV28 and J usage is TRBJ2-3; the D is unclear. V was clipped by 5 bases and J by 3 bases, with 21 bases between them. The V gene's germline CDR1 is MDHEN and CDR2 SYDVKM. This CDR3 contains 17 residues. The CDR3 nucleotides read TGTGCCAGCAGTCCTGCAGGACGGCCCGGGCTGACAGATACGCAGTATTTT. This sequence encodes CASSPAGRPGLTDTQYF.

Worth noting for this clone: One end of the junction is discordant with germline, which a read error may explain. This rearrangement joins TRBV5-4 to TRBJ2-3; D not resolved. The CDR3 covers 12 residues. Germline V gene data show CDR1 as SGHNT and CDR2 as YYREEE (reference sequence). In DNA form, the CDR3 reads TGTGCCAGCAGCTTGACGGCAGACACGCAGTATTTT. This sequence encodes CASSLTADTQYF.

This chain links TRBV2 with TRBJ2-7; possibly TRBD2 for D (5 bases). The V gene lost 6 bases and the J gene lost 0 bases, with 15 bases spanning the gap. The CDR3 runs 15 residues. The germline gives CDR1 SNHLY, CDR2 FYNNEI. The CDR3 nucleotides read TGTGCCAGCAGGGAGGCTCGACGATCCTCCTACGAGCAGTACTTC. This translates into CASREARRSSYEQYF.

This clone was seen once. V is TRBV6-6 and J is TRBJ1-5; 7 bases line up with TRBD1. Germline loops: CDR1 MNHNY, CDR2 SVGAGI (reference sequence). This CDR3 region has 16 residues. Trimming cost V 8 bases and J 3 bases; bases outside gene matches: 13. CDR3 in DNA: TGTGCCAGCGGCCAACCCCAGGGGGGGGCCAATCAGCCCCAGCATTTT. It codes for CASGQPQGGANQPQHF.

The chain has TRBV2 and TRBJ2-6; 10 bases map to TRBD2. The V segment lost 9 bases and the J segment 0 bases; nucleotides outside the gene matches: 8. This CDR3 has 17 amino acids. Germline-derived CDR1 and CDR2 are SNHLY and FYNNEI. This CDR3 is CARLAGEKLSGANVLTF. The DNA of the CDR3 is TGTGCCAGGCTAGCGGGGGAAAAGCTCTCTGGGGCCAACGTCCTGACTTTC.

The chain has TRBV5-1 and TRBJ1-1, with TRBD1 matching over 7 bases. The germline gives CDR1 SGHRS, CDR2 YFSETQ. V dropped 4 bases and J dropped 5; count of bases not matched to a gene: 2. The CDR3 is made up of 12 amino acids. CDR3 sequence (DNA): TGCGCCAGCAGCGTGACAGGGACTGAAGCTTTCTTT. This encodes CASSVTGTEAFF.

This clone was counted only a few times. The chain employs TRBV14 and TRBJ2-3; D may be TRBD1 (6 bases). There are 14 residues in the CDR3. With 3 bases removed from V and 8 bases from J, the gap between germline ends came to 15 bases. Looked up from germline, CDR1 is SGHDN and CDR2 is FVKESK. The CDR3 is CASSQGASGGTQYF. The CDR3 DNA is TGTGCCAGCAGCCAGGGGGCCAGCGGTGGTACGCAGTATTTT.

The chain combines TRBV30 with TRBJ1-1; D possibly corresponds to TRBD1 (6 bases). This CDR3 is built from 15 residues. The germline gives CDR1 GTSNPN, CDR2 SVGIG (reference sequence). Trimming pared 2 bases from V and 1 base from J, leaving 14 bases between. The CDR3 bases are TGTGCCTGGAGTAGGGGGGCAGGAGCGAACACTGAAGCTTTCTTT. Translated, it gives CAWSRGAGANTEAFF. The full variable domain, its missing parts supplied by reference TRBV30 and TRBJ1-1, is SQTIHQWPATLVQPVGSPLSLECTVEGTSNPNLYWYRQAAGRGLQLLFYSVGIGQISSEVPQNLSASRPQDRQFILSSKKLLLSDSGFYLCAWSRGAGANTEAFFGQGTRLTVV.

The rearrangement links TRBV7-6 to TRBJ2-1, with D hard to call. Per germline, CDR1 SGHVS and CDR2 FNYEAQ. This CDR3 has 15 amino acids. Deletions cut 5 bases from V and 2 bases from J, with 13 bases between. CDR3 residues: CASSQTDEAYNEQFF. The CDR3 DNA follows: TGTGCCAGCAGCCAAACGGACGAAGCCTACAATGAGCAGTTCTTC.

CDR3 loop: CASSRSGQGASGYTF. The CDR3 DNA follows: TGTGCCAGCAGTCGAAGCGGACAGGGGGCAAGTGGCTACACCTTC. V usage is TRBV27 and J usage is TRBJ1-2; 11 positions agree with TRBD1. The CDR3 has 15 residues. The germline gives CDR1 MNHEY, CDR2 SMNVEV (reference sequence). Unmatched junction bases numbered 9, after V lost 5 bases and J lost 7 bases.

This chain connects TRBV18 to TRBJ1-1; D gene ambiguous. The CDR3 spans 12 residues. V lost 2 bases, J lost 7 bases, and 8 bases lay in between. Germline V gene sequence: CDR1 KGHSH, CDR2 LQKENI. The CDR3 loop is CASSPAQLEAFF. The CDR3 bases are TGTGCCAGCTCACCAGCCCAGCTTGAAGCTTTCTTT.

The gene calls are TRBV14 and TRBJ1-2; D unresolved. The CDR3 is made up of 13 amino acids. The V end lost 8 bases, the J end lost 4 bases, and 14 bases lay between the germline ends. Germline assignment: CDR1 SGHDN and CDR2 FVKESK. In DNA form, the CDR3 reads TGTGCCAGCGGCTCCGCAGGCCTCTATGGCTACACCTTC. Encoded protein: CASGSAGLYGYTF.

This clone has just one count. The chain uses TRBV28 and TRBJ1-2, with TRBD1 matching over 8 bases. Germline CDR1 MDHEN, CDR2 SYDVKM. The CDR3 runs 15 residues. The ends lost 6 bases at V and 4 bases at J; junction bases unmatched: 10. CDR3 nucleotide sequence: TGTGCCAGCAGCAGCCCGGGACAGGTGATCTATGGCTACACCTTC. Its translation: CASSSPGQVIYGYTF.